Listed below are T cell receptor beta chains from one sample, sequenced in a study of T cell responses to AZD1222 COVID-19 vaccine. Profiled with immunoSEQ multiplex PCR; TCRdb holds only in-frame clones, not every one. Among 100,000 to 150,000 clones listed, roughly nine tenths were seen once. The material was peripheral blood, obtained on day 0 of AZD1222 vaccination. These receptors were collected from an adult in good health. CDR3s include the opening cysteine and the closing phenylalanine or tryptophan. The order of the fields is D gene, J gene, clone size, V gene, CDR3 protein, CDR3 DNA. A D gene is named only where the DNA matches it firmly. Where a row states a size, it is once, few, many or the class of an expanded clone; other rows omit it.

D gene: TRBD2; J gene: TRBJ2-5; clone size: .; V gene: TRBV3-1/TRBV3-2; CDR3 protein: CASSQISGTNSQGQYF; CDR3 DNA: TGTGCCAGCAGCCAGATTTCCGGGACTAATTCCCAAGGCCAGTACTTC
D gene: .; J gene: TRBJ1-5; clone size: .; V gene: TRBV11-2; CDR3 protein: CASSLGQQSNQPQHF; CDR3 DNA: TGTGCCAGCAGCTTAGGCCAACAGTCAAATCAGCCCCAGCATTTT
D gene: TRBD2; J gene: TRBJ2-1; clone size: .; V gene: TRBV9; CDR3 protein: CASSPAGGLGNNEQFF; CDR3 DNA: TGTGCCAGCAGCCCAGCGGGGGGCCTGGGTAACAATGAGCAGTTCTTC
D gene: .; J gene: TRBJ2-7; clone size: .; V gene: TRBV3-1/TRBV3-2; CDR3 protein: CASSQDRVSTYEQYF; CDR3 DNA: TGTGCCAGCAGCCAAGATCGGGTCAGCACCTACGAGCAGTACTTC
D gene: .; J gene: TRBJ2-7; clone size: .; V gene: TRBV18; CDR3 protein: CASSPRDGRSYEQYF; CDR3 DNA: TGTGCCAGCTCTCCGAGGGACGGACGCTCCTACGAGCAGTACTTC
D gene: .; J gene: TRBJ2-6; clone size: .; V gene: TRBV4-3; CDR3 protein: CASSQEVQYSSGANVLTF; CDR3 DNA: TGCGCCAGCAGCCAAGAGGTTCAGTACAGCTCTGGGGCCAACGTCCTGACTTTC
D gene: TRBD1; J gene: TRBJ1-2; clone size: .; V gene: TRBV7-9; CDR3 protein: CASSSPGGDRTYGYTF; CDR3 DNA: TGTGCCAGCAGCTCCCCAGGGGGGGACCGGACTTATGGCTACACCTTC
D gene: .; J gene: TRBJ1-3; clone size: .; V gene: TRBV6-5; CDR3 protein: CASSYRGTSGNTIYF; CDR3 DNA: TGTGCCAGCAGTTATAGAGGGACTTCTGGAAACACCATATATTTT
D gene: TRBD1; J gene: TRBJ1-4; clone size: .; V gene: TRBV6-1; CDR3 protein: CASSERYRGDEKLFF; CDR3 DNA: TGTGCCAGCAGTGAACGCTACAGGGGAGATGAAAAACTGTTTTTT
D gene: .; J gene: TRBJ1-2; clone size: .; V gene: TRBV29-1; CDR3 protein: CSVASQGDHGYTF; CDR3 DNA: TGCAGCGTTGCATCTCAGGGAGACCATGGCTACACCTTC
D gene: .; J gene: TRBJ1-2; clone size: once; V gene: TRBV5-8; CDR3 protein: CASSLFGGDPGYTF; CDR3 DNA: TGTGCCAGCAGCTTGTTTGGGGGCGACCCTGGCTACACCTTC
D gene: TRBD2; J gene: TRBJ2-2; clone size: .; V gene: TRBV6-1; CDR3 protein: CASRFLGGETGELFF; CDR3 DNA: TGTGCCAGCAGATTCCTCGGGGGGGAGACCGGGGAGCTGTTTTTT
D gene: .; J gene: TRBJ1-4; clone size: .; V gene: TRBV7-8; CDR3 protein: CASSLAVPRATNEKLFF; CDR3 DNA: TGTGCCAGCAGCTTAGCGGTCCCACGTGCAACTAATGAAAAACTGTTTTTT
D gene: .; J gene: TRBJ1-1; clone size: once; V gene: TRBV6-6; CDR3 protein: CASSTLGGNTEAFF; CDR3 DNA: TGTGCCAGCAGTACCCTGGGGGGGAACACTGAAGCTTTCTTT
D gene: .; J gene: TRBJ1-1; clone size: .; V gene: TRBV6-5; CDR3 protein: CASSIDRMNTEAFF; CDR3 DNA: TGTGCCAGCAGTATCGACAGGATGAACACTGAAGCTTTCTTT
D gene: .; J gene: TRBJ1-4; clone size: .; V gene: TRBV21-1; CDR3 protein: CASKKGQDNEKLFF; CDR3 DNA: TGTGCCAGCAAAAAGGGACAGGATAATGAAAAACTGTTTTTT
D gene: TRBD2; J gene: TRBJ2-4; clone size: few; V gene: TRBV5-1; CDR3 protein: CASSLGSGGTKNIQYF; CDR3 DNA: TGCGCCAGCAGCTTGGGCAGCGGGGGAACCAAAAACATTCAGTACTTC
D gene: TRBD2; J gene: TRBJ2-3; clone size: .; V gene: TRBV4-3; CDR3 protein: CASSLLGPGTSGTDTQYF; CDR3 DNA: TGCGCCAGCAGCCTCCTAGGCCCCGGGACTAGCGGTACAGATACGCAGTATTTT
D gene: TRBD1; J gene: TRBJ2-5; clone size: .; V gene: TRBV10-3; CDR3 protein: CAIRRDRGPGETQYF; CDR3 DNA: TGTGCCATCAGAAGGGACAGGGGGCCGGGAGAGACCCAGTACTTC
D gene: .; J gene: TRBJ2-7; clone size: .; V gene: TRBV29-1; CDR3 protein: CSVLDSTYEQYF; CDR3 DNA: TGCAGCGTTCTGGACAGTACCTACGAGCAGTACTTC
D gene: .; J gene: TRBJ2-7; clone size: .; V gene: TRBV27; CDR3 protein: CASSYRGGYEQYF; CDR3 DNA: TGTGCCAGCAGCTACAGGGGAGGGTACGAGCAGTACTTC
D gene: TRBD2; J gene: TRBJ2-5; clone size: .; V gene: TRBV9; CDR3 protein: CASSSWGGQETQYF; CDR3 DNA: TGTGCCAGCAGCTCCTGGGGGGGTCAAGAGACCCAGTACTTC
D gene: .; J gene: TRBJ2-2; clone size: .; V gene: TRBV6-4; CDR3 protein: CASSDSPLLNSAGELFF; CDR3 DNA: TGTGCCAGCAGTGACTCCCCATTACTCAATTCGGCCGGGGAGCTGTTTTTT
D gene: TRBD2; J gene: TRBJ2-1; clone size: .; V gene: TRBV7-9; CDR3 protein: CASSLGRLAVNEQFF; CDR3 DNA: TGTGCCAGCAGCTTAGGTAGACTAGCGGTTAATGAGCAGTTCTTC
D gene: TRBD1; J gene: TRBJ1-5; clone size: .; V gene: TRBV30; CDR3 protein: CAWTLTGTGTHQPQHF; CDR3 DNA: TGTGCCTGGACCTTAACCGGGACAGGGACCCACCAGCCCCAGCATTTT
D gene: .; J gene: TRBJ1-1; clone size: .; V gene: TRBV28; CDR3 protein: CASSLLSNTEAFF; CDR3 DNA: TGTGCCAGCAGTTTACTTTCTAACACTGAAGCTTTCTTT
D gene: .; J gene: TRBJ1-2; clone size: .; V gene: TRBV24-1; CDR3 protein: CATRAGASYGYTF; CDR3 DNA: TGTGCCACCAGAGCAGGAGCGAGCTATGGCTACACCTTC
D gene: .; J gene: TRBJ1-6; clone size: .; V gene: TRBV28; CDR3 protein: CASGGSSYNSPLHF; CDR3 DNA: TGTGCCAGCGGTGGGAGCTCCTATAATTCACCCCTCCACTTT
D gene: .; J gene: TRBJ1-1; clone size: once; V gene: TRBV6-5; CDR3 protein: CASRSGLNTEAFF; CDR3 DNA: TGTGCCAGCAGGAGTGGGCTGAACACTGAAGCTTTCTTT
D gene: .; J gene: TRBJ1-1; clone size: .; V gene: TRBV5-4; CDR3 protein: CASSFLLRSTTEAFF; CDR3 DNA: TGTGCCAGCAGCTTTCTTCTTCGTTCGACCACTGAAGCTTTCTTT
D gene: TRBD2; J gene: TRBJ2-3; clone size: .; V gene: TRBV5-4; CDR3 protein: CASSWTSGGPTDTQYF; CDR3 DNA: TGTGCCAGCAGCTGGACTAGCGGGGGGCCTACAGATACGCAGTATTTT
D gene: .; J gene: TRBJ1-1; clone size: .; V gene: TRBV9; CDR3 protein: CASSAWGDTEAFF; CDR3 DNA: TGTGCCAGCAGCGCGTGGGGTGACACTGAAGCTTTCTTT
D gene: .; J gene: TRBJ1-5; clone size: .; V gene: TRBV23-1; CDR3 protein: CASRINQPQHF; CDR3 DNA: TGCGCCAGCAGGATTAATCAGCCCCAGCATTTT
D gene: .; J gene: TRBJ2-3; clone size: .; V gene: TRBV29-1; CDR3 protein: CSASTRSQRDTQYF; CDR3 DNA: TGCAGCGCCTCAACCAGGTCCCAGAGGGATACGCAGTATTTT
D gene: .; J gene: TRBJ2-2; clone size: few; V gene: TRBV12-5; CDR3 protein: CASGLNTGELFF; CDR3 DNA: TGTGCTAGTGGTTTAAACACCGGGGAGCTGTTTTTT
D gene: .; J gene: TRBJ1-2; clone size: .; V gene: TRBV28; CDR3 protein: CAGFAGAYGYTF; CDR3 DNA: TGTGCCGGTTTTGCAGGGGCCTATGGCTACACCTTC
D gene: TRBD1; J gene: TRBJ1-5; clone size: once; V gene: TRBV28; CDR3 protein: CASSLTGSNQPQHF; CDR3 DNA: TGTGCCAGCAGTTTGACAGGGTCTAATCAGCCCCAGCATTTT
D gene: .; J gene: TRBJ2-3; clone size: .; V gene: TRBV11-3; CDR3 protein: CASSLGLADTQYF; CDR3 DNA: TGTGCCAGCAGCTTAGGGCTGGCAGATACGCAGTATTTT
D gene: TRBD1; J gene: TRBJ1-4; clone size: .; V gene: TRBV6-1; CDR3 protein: CASSATGGHNLRNEKLFF; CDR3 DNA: TGTGCCAGCAGTGCAACAGGGGGCCATAACCTACGAAATGAAAAACTGTTTTTT
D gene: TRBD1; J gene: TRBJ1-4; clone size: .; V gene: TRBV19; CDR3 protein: CASRGTGGGNEKLFF; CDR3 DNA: TGTGCCAGTAGGGGAACAGGGGGCGGTAATGAAAAACTGTTTTTT